The clone carrying this T cell receptor beta chain has just a few counts. Its antigen is unknown. The J segment lost 8 bases and the V segment lost 3 bases, leaving 6 bases of the junction unmatched. The CDR3 loop spans 14 amino acids. The germline V gene encodes CDR1 SGHNT and CDR2 YYREEE (reference sequence). Sequenced material consisted of expressed TCRB transcripts (all of the isolated RNA was reverse transcribed). Assay used: immunoSEQ multiplex PCR; TCRdb lists only in-frame clones, some missing. The sample comprises 230,000 or so clones, approximately 16% of which are singletons, and more than 0.075% rests with the top ten. The data are from a study of beta chain features in type 1 diabetes. About the study: On cell yields, gender and age, patients and healthy donors were similar. General study findings and limits: In every one of the four CD4+ subsets, TCRB CDR3s were moderately but significantly shorter in Type 1 diabetes patients. Cells expressing TCR highly could be over-represented by cDNA sequencing. VDJ junctions in type 1 diabetes patients carried more deletions and fewer insertions.

Isolation of CD4+ naive, central memory, regulatory and stem cell-like memory cells was achieved by sorting via CD45RO/CCR7/CD25/CD127/CD95/CD27. The material sequenced was naive CD4+ T cells from blood. This chain links TRBV5-4 with TRBJ2-1, with 9 nucleotides matching TRBD2. The receptor was isolated from a man younger than 45 with type 1 diabetes. CDR3 amino acids: CASSSSGNRYEQFF. The CDR3 DNA is TGTGCCAGCAGCTCTAGCGGGAATCGGTATGAGCAGTTCTTC. The full variable domain, rest sourced from reference TRBV5-4 and TRBJ2-1, is ETGVTQSPTHLIKTRGQQVTLRCSSQSGHNTVSWYQQALGQGPQFIFQYYREEENGRGNFPPRFSGLQFPNYSSELNVNALELDDSALYLCASSSSGNRYEQFFGPGTRLTVL.